This TCR beta chain was retrieved from a study of shared clonotypes between healthy human individuals. Overall study: Sampling drew on donors who were a couple of women and a few men aged 18 to 49. Overall study results and limits: Unshared clonotypes carried lower generation probabilities than those common to all four donors.

CD45RA+ naive and CD45RA-negative memory subsets were separated from CD4+ cells. The CDR3 consists of 11 residues. Looked up from germline, CDR1 is SQVTM and CDR2 is ANQGSEA. The V gene lost 7 bases and the J gene lost 5 bases, with 11 bases spanning the gap. As for this clone: Its antigen is still unknown.

Each replicate PCR on the sorted subsets used roughly 200 ng DNA (around 30,000 T cell genomes). This table comes from immunoSEQ multiplex PCR, and its TCRdb copy is limited to in-frame clones, with some not included. The sample comprises fewer than 1.4 million clones, more than 75% of which are singletons, and 0.55% to 0.7% rests with the top ten. The origin of this receptor is a man between 18 and 35 years old in good health. Some clones in this sample may be carry-over from other donors' samples. The gene calls are TRBV29-1 and TRBJ1-1; D remains unclear. Specimen: memory CD4+ T cells from PBMCs. As to subset: CD45RA-negative fraction. The CDR3 DNA follows: TGCAGCGGGAGGCGGAGGACTGAAGCTTTCTTT. As protein: CSGRRRTEAFF.